The source of this TCR beta chain is a study of blood T cell repertoires in COVID-19 (dated by TCRdb to between 2020 and 2021). A note on the overall study: Samples covering the acute and convalescent phases of COVID-19 were provided by collaborators in the United States, Italy and Spain. The material from the prospective study consisted of cDNA or gDNA derived from T cells, B-cell-depleted T cells, or PBMCs. The dataset comprised deeply sampled blood TCRbeta repertoires from subjects exposed to, actively infected with, or recovered from COVID-19. The repertoires were released in a freely available public database meant as a resource for research on the immune response to SARS-CoV-2. The samples were drawn from two sources: the first 160 participants of the ongoing ImmuneRACE study, and approximately 1,300 subjects contributed by 6 global collaborators. Nearly every sample came with metadata listing a de-identified subject ID, COVID-19 status, age in years and sex. Where available, HLA class I and class II types were taken from metadata supplied by the sample provider and were not determined by assay-based typing. Broad study findings and their caveats: How much clinical and demographic metadata was included differed by source and by participant, and the metadata was provided uncurated.

Collaborating institutions collected whole blood in K2EDTA tubes following their own protocols. Collaborator samples were shipped for TCRbeta analysis as frozen whole blood, isolated PBMCs, or DNA extracted from either sample type. According to the germline V gene, CDR1 reads SGHTA and CDR2 reads FQGNSA. Its CDR3 holds 16 amino acids, cysteine through phenylalanine. Here the CDR3 DNA is all that survives: 48 bases in frame from base 1. Compared with germline, V lacks 5 bases and J lacks 3 bases; bases without a gene match: 11. The immunoSEQ Assay, a bias-controlled multiplex PCR, was used to amplify TCRbeta CDR3 regions from genomic DNA. Per the authors' processing: The number of nucleated cells in each sample was estimated by amplification of reference gene primers within the assay. To quantify the absolute abundance of each unique TCRbeta CDR3 rearrangement, sequence reads were collapsed and filtered. For each sample, productive Simpson clonality was calculated as the square root of Simpson's diversity index over productive rearrangements. The table comes from immuneACCESS by way of TCRdb, which keeps in-frame sequences with V and J called. Part of the clones is missing from these tables; in studies checked, under half for an unresolved V gene and the rest for unknown reasons. The V and J calls and clone size come from that table; D and trimming were worked out from the DNA. The sample profile shows roughly 120,000 clones; roughly 90% of them were found once. The ten most abundant clones make up 3.7% of the sample.

A remark on this clone: Its cognate antigen has yet to be identified. It has no much larger one-base neighbor in the sample; base qualities were not kept. Other DNA sequences in this specimen translate into the identical CDR3.

The chain is encoded by TRBV7-2 joined to TRBJ2-7; 9 central nucleotides agree with TRBD1. This sequence was found in a man aged 50-59 years with active COVID-19. The sample consisted of peripheral blood. The CDR3 protein: CASSARQGGRRYEQYF. The DNA sequence follows: TGTGCCAGCAGCGCGCGACAGGGGGGTCGTCGCTACGAGCAGTACTTC.